This TCR beta chain was captured by sequencing in a study of shared clonotypes between healthy human individuals. CDR1 GTSNPN and CDR2 SVGIG come from the germline V gene (reference sequence). Trimming left V 2 bases short and J 2 bases short, with 22 bases between. The CDR3 sequence is 18 residues long. Only in-frame clones appear in the TCRdb table, and some are missing; sequencing was by immunoSEQ multiplex PCR. The sample holds hundreds of thousands of clones; roughly 96% are singletons and the top ten take more than 0.3%. Sequencing used memory CD8+ T cells sorted from blood. Documented subset: CD45RO+ cells pooled with CCR7-negative TemRA cells. This chain links TRBV30 with TRBJ2-4, with D possibly being TRBD2 (5 bases). This receptor was taken from a young man in good health. The CDR3 DNA is TGTGCCTGGAGTTTAATGCAGTACGGGATAAGGACCAAAAACATTCAGTACTTC. This codes for CAWSLMQYGIRTKNIQYF. Filled out from reference TRBV30 and TRBJ2-4, the complete variable domain reads SQTIHQWPATLVQPVGSPLSLECTVEGTSNPNLYWYRQAAGRGLQLLFYSVGIGQISSEVPQNLSASRPQDRQFILSSKKLLLSDSGFYLCAWSLMQYGIRTKNIQYFGAGTRLSVL.